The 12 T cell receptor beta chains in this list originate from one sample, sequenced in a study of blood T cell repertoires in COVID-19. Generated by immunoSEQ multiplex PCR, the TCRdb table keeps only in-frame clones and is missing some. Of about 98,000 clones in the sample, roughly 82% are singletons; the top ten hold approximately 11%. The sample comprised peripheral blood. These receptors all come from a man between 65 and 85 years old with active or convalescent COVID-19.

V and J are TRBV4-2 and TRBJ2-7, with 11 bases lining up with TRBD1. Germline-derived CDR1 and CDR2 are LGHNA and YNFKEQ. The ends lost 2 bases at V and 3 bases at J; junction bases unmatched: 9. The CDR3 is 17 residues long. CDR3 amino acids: CASSQQVSGTGGYEQYF. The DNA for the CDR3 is TGTGCCAGCAGCCAACAAGTCTCCGGGACAGGGGGCTACGAGCAGTACTTC.

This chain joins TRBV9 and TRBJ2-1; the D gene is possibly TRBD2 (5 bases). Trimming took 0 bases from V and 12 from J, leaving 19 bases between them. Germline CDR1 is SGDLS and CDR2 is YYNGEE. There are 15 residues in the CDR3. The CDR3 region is CASSVGLASLKWQFF. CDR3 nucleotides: TGTGCCAGCAGCGTAGGGCTAGCTTCGCTTAAATGGCAGTTCTTC.

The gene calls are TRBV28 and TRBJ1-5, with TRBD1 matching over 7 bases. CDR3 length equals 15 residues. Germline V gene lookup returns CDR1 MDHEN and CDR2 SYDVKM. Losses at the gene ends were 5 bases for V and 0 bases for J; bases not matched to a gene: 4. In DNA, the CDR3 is TGTGCCAGCAGTAGGGACAGATATAGCAATCAGCCCCAGCATTTT. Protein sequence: CASSRDRYSNQPQHF.

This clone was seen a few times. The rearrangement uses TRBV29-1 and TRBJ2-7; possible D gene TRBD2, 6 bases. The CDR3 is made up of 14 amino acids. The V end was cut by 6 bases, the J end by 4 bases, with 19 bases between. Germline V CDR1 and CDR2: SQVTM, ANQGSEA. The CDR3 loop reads CSVADYFTRYEQYF. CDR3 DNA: TGCAGCGTGGCGGACTACTTCACCCGTTACGAGCAGTACTTC.

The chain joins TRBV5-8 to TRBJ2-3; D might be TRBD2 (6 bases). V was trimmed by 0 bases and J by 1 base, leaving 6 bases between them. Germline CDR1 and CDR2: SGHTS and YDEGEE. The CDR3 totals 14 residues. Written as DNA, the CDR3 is TGTGCCAGCAGCTTGGGCGGGGGCACAGATACGCAGTATTTT. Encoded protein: CASSLGGGTDTQYF.

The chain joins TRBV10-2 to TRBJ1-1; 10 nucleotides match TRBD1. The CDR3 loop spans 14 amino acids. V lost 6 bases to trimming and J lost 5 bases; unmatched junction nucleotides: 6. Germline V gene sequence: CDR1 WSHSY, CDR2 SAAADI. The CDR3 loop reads CASSPDRGPTEAFF. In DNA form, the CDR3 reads TGCGCCAGCAGCCCCGACAGGGGGCCGACTGAAGCTTTCTTT.

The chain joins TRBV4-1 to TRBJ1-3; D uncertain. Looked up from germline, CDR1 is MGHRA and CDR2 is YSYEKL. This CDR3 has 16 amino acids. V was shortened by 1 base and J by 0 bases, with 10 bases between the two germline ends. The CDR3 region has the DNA TGCGCCAGCAGCCAAGGAGAAATTTACTCTGGAAACACCATATATTTT. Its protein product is CASSQGEIYSGNTIYF.

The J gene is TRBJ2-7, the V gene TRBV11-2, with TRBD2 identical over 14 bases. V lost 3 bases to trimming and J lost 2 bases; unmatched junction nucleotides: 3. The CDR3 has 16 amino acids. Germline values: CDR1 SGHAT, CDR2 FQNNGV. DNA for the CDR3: TGTGCCAGCAGCTTGACTAGCGGGGGGGAAACCTACGAGCAGTACTTC. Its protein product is CASSLTSGGETYEQYF. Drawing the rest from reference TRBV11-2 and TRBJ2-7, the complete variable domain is EAGVAQSPRYKIIEKRQSVAFWCNPISGHATLYWYQQILGQGPKLLIQFQNNGVVDDSQLPKDRFSAERLKGVDSTLKIQPAKLEDSAVYLCASSLTSGGETYEQYFGPGTRLTVT.

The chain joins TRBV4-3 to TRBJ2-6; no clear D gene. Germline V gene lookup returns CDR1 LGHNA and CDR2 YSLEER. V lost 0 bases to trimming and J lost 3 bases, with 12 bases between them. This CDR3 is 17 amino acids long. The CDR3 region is CASSQETSGGGANVLTF. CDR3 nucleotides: TGCGCCAGCAGCCAAGAAACGTCGGGTGGTGGGGCCAACGTCCTGACTTTC.

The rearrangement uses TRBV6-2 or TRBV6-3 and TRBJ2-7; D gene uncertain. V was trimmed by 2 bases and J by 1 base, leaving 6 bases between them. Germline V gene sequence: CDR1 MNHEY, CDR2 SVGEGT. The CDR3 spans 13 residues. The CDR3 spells CASSYGPSYEQYF. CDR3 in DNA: TGTGCCAGCAGTTACGGGCCTTCCTACGAGCAGTACTTC.

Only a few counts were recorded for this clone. The CDR3 nucleotides read TGTGCCAGCAAAAAACTAGCGGGGGGCCTCTACGAGCAGTACTTC. This translates into CASKKLAGGLYEQYF. This chain uses TRBV6-1 with TRBJ2-7; 12 positions match TRBD2. The CDR3 is 15 residues long. The germline CDR1 and CDR2 sequences are MNHNS and SASEGT. The J segment lost 3 bases and the V segment lost 7 bases, leaving 7 bases of the junction unmatched.

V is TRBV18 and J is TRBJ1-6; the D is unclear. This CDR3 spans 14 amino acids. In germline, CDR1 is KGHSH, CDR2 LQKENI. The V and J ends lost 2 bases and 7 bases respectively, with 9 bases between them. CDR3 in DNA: TGTGCCAGCTCACCAACACAGAAAAATTCACCCCTCCACTTT. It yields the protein CASSPTQKNSPLHF. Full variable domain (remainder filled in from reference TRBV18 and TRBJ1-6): NAGVMQNPRHLVRRRGQEARLRCSPMKGHSHVYWYRQLPEEGLKFMVYLQKENIIDESGMPKERFSAEFPKEGPSILRIQQVVRGDSAAYFCASSPTQKNSPLHFGNGTRLTVT.